The subject of this entry is one T cell receptor beta chain. Its specificity is not known. Patients who had autoimmune disease history or got systemic immunosuppression were left out. Baseline, cycle 4 day 1, and cycle 7 day 1 were the blood sampling points. Here immunoSEQ multiplex PCR was the method, and the copy in TCRdb shows in-frame clones only, minus some. There are over 50,000 clones in the sample; 89% occur only once, and 18% lies in the top ten. Germline trimming cut 4 bases from V and 5 bases from J; bases unmatched to any gene: 4. Germline V gene sequence: CDR1 SGHTA, CDR2 FQGTGA. CDR3 length: 13 amino acids. The entry originates in a study of OX40 agonist ivuxolimab in advanced cancers. Study-level information: Prior checkpoint blockade (anti-PD-1, anti-PD-L1 or anti-CTLA-4) was permitted; around 37% had it.

Findings of the study overall: In a subset of nonresponders, normalized T-cell clonal expansion was also low.

The sequencing here drew on CD4+ or CD8+ T cells sorted from blood, taken in a trial of the OX40 agonist ivuxolimab. The origin of this receptor is an adult with an advanced solid tumor such as melanoma, head and neck, liver or kidney cancer. The V call is TRBV7-3, the J call TRBJ2-7, with 8 bases matching TRBD2. This CDR3 is CASSSGGQDEQYF. The CDR3 DNA is TGTGCCAGCAGCTCGGGAGGGCAGGACGAGCAGTACTTC.